This T cell receptor beta chain came from a study of OX40 agonist ivuxolimab in advanced cancers. The protocol was immunoSEQ multiplex PCR, while the TCRdb copy is restricted to in-frame clones and leaves out a portion. The sample consists of about 34,000 clones, about four fifths of them appearing once. The sample in question was CD4+ or CD8+ T cells sorted from blood, obtained in a trial of the OX40 agonist ivuxolimab. The TCR originated in an adult with an advanced solid tumor such as melanoma, head and neck, liver or kidney cancer.

The CDR3 sequence is CASSPIGDTQYF. In DNA, the CDR3 is TGTGCCAGCAGCCCTATTGGGGATACGCAGTATTTT. This chain connects TRBV7-3 to TRBJ2-3; no firm D call. Trimming removed 5 bases at V and 6 bases at J, with 9 bases between. Germline loops: CDR1 SGHTA, CDR2 FQGTGA. The CDR3 loop spans 12 amino acids.